Following are 12 T cell receptor beta chains from one sample sequenced in a study of early T cells in non-severe SARS-CoV-2 infection. TCRdb independently ran MiXCR on the 5' RACE reads; one entry per CDR3 protein. The data hold roughly 64,000 distinct CDR3 sequences, with 7.5% to 9% observed a single time. The starting material was whole blood, obtained at baseline. Receptors originate from an adult who was a healthcare worker with PCR-confirmed SARS-CoV-2 infection or an uninfected control (not recorded which).

This clonotype turned up a few times. The chain recombines TRBV20-1 with TRBJ2-7; TRBD1 matches 8 bases. The CDR3 runs 15 residues. V dropped 0 bases and J dropped 1; count of bases not matched to a gene: 5. Looked up from germline, CDR1 is DFQATT and CDR2 is SNEGSKA (reference sequence). In nucleotides, the CDR3 is TGCAGTGCTAGAGATTACGGACAGGGTTCCTACGAGCAGTACTTC. Protein: CSARDYGQGSYEQYF.

There are a few counts of this clonotype. The chain employs TRBV7-8 and TRBJ2-1; tentatively, D is TRBD1 (6 bases). Trimming left V 5 bases short and J 0 bases short, with 14 bases between. The germline gives CDR1 SGHVS, CDR2 FQNEAQ. The CDR3 loop spans 16 amino acids. The CDR3 loop reads CASSMGHRSSYNEQFF. In nucleotides, the CDR3 is TGTGCCAGCAGCATGGGACACCGGAGCTCCTACAATGAGCAGTTCTTC.

J is TRBJ2-1 and V is TRBV19, with 10 bases lining up with TRBD2. Germline V CDR1 and CDR2: LNHDA, SQIVND (reference sequence). Trimming removed 5 bases from V and 7 bases from J; junction bases left unmatched: 5. The CDR3 has 14 amino acids. The CDR3 is CASSAGLAWNEQFF. CDR3 in DNA: TGTGCCAGTAGTGCGGGACTAGCGTGGAATGAGCAGTTCTTC.

This clonotype was recorded at least ten times. The V and J genes are TRBV20-1 and TRBJ2-1, with no clear D. This CDR3 comprises 13 residues. The V and J ends lost 0 bases and 5 bases respectively, with 8 bases between them. Germline lookup yields CDR1 DFQATT and CDR2 SNEGSKA (reference sequence). The CDR3 sequence: CSAREAWDNEQFF. The CDR3 region has the DNA TGCAGTGCTAGAGAGGCCTGGGACAATGAGCAGTTCTTC.

This clonotype was seen once. The rearrangement uses TRBV18 and TRBJ2-1; TRBD2 agrees at 11 bases. There are 16 residues in the CDR3. The V gene's germline CDR1 is KGHSH and CDR2 LQKENI. V shed 3 bases, J shed 4 bases, and the junction held 5 bases outside the gene matches. Here the CDR3 reads CASSPGTSGTYNEQFF. DNA of the CDR3: TGTGCCAGCTCACCCGGGACTAGCGGAACATACAATGAGCAGTTCTTC.

This clonotype has a count of ten or more. The rearrangement joins TRBV19 to TRBJ2-1; 12 bases agree with TRBD2. The V gene's germline CDR1 is LNHDA and CDR2 SQIVND (reference sequence). J was trimmed by 6 bases and V by 7 bases; bases with no gene match: 4. There are 14 residues in the CDR3. The chain's CDR3 is CASIGTSGLNEQFF. The CDR3 coding sequence is TGTGCCAGTATCGGGACTAGCGGGCTCAATGAGCAGTTCTTC. Full variable domain (remainder filled in from reference TRBV19 and TRBJ2-1): DGGITQSPKYLFRKEGQNVTLSCEQNLNHDAMYWYRQDPGQGLRLIYYSQIVNDFQKGDIAEGYSVSREKKESFPLTVTSAQKNPTAFYLCASIGTSGLNEQFFGPGTRLTVL.

Only a few counts were recorded for this clonotype. The V gene is TRBV7-9, the J gene TRBJ2-7; D not resolved. V was trimmed by 7 bases and J by 4 bases, leaving 11 bases between them. There are 12 residues in the CDR3. Per the germline V gene, CDR1 is SEHNR and CDR2 is FQNEAQ (reference sequence). CDR3 coding DNA: TGTGCCAGCACCGAACTTGGGTACGAGCAGTACTTC. Protein: CASTELGYEQYF.

The chain is built from TRBV29-1 and TRBJ2-1; a possible D gene is TRBD1 (6 bases). V dropped 4 bases and J dropped 5 bases, with 12 bases sitting between them. This CDR3 has 13 amino acids. From germline, CDR1 is SQVTM and CDR2 ANQGSEA. The CDR3 nucleotides are TGCAGCGTTGCTACGGGACACCACAATGAGCAGTTCTTC. This codes for CSVATGHHNEQFF.

This clonotype has at least ten counts. J is TRBJ2-1 and V is TRBV4-3; 8 bases map to TRBD1. V was pared by 0 bases and J by 4 bases, with 2 bases of the junction left unmatched. This CDR3 is 15 amino acids long. Germline V gene lookup returns CDR1 LGHNA and CDR2 YSLEER. The chain's CDR3 is CASSQEGQAYNEQFF. CDR3 DNA sequence: TGCGCCAGCAGCCAAGAGGGACAGGCTTACAATGAGCAGTTCTTC.

This clonotype occurred a few times. The chain is built from TRBV15 and TRBJ1-2, with unresolved D. CDR3 length: 14 residues. V lost 0 bases to trimming and J lost 1 base, with 6 bases between them. The germline gives CDR1 LNHNV, CDR2 YYDKDF (reference sequence). The CDR3 bases are TGTGCCACCAGCAGAGAGGACTTTAACTATGGCTACACCTTC. Protein product: CATSREDFNYGYTF.

There are many counts of this clonotype. The V and J genes are TRBV6-6 and TRBJ1-1, with TRBD1 matching over 7 bases. V dropped 2 bases and J dropped 5; count of bases not matched to a gene: 8. This CDR3 region has 15 residues. CDR1 is MNHNY, CDR2 SVGAGI, per germline (reference sequence). Here the CDR3 DNA reads TGTGCCAGCAGTTACCCCGGACAGGTAGGAACTGAAGCTTTCTTT. This encodes CASSYPGQVGTEAFF.

This clonotype was observed many times. The rearrangement joins TRBV20-1 to TRBJ2-7; the D is unclear. The CDR3 runs to 13 residues. Germline CDR1 reads DFQATT; CDR2 reads SNEGSKA (reference sequence). Trimming took off 3 bases at V and 2 bases at J, with 11 bases between the two ends. The CDR3 reads CSARNAYTYEQYF. The CDR3 nucleotides are TGCAGTGCTAGGAATGCCTACACCTACGAGCAGTACTTC.